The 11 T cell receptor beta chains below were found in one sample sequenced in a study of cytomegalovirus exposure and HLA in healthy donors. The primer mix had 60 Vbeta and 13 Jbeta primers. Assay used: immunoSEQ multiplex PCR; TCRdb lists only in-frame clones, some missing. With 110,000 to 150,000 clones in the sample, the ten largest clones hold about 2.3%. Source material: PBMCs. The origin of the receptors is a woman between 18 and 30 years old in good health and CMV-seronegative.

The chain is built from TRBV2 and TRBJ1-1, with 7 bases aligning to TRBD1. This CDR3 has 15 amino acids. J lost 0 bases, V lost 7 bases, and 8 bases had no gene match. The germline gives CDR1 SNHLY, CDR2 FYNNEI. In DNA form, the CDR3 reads TGTGCCAGCACCAAAAGGGGGCAGATGAACACTGAAGCTTTCTTT. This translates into CASTKRGQMNTEAFF.

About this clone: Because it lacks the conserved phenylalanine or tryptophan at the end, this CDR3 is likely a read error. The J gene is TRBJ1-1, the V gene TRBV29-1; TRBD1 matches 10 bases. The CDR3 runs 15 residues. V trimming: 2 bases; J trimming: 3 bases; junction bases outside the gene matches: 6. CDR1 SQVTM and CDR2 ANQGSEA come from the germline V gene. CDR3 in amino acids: CSVETPGQGYTEAFL. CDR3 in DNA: TGCAGCGTTGAAACACCGGGACAGGGGTACACTGAAGCTTTCCTT.

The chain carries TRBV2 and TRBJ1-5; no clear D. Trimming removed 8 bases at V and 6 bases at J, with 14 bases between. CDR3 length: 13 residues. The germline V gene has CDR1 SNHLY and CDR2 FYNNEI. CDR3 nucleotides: TGTGCCAGCGGGGAGAGGGCGGGTCAGCCCCAGCATTTT. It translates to CASGERAGQPQHF.

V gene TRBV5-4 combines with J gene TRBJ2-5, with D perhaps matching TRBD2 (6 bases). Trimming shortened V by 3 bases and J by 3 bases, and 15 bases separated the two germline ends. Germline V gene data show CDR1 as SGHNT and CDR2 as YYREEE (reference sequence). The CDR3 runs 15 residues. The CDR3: CASSSGDRTKETQYF. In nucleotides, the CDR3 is TGTGCCAGCAGCTCGGGCGACCGGACTAAAGAGACCCAGTACTTC. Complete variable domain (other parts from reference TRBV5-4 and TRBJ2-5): ETGVTQSPTHLIKTRGQQVTLRCSSQSGHNTVSWYQQALGQGPQFIFQYYREEENGRGNFPPRFSGLQFPNYSSELNVNALELDDSALYLCASSSGDRTKETQYFGPGTRLLVL.

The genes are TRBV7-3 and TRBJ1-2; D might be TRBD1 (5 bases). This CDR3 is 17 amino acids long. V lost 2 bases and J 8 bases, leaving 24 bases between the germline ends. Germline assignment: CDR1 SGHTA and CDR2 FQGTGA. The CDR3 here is CASSLGVRAYFGRGYTF. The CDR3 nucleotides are TGTGCCAGCAGCTTAGGGGTCAGGGCTTATTTCGGAAGGGGCTACACCTTC.

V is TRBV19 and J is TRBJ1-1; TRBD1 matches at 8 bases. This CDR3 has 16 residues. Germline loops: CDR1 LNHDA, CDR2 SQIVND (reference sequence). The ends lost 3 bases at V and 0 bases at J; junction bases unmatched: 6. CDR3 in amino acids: CASSIRQGLMNTEAFF. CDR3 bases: TGTGCCAGTAGTATCCGACAGGGGCTCATGAACACTGAAGCTTTCTTT.

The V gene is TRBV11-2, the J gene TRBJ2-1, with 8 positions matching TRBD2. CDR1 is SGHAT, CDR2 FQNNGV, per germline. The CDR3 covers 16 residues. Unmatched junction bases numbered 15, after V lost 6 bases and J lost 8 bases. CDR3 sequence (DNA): TGTGCCAGCAGTCCCTCGTGGCGGGAGGTTGTGGATGAGCAGTTCTTC. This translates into CASSPSWREVVDEQFF.

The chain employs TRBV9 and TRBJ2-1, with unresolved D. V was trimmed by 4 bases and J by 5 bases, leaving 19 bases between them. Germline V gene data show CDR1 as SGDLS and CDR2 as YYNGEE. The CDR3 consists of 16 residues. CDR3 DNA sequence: TGTGCCAGCAGCCCATACACCGCCTCATTTGACAATGAGCAGTTCTTC. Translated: CASSPYTASFDNEQFF. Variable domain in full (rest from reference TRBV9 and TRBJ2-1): DSGVTQTPKHLITATGQRVTLRCSPRSGDLSVYWYQQSLDQGLQFLIQYYNGEERAKGNILERFSAQQFPDLHSELNLSSLELGDSALYFCASSPYTASFDNEQFFGPGTRLTVL.

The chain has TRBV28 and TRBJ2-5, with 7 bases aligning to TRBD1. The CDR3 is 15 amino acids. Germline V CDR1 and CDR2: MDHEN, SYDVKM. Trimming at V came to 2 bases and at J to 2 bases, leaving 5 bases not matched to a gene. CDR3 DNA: TGTGCCAGCAGTTTAGTTCCCAGGGGGCAAGAGACCCAGTACTTC. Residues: CASSLVPRGQETQYF.

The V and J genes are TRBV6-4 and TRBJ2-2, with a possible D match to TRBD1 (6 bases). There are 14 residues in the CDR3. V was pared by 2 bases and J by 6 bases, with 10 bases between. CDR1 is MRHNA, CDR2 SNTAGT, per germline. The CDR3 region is CASSDTTGSGELFF. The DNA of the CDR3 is TGTGCCAGCAGTGACACCACAGGGTCCGGGGAGCTGTTTTTT.

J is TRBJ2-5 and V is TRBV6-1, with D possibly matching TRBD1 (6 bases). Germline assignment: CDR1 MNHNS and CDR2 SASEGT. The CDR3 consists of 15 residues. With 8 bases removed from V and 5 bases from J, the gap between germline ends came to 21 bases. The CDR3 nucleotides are TGTGCCAGCCGGTTCGAGAAACAGGGATACGAGACCCAGTACTTC. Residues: CASRFEKQGYETQYF.